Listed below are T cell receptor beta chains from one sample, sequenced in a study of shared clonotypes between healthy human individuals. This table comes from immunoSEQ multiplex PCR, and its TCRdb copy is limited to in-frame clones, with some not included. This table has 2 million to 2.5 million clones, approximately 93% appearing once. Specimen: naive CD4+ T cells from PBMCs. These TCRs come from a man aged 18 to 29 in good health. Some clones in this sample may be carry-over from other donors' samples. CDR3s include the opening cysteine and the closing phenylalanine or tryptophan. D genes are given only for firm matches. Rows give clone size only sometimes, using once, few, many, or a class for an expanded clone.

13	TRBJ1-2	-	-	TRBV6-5	CASRTPGSYGYTF	TGTGCCAGCAGAACCCCCGGGTCCTATGGCTACACCTTC
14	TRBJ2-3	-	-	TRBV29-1	CSVVYQGHTDTQYF	TGCAGCGTTGTTTACCAGGGGCACACAGATACGCAGTATTTT
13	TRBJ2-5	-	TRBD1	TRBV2	CASSRQGRETQYF	TGTGCCAGCTCCCGACAGGGGAGAGAGACCCAGTACTTC
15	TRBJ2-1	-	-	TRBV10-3	CAISGLLSKGFEQFF	TGTGCCATCAGTGGATTGCTCTCAAAGGGCTTTGAGCAGTTCTTC
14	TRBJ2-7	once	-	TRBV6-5	CASSFYRDKAEQYF	TGTGCCAGCAGTTTCTACAGAGACAAAGCCGAGCAGTACTTC
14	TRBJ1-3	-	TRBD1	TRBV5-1	CASSATGSGNTIYF	TGCGCCAGCAGCGCGACAGGGAGTGGAAACACCATATATTTT
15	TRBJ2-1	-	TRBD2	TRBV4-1	CASSQGTSGRNEQFF	TGCGCCAGCAGCCAAGGGACTAGCGGGAGGAATGAGCAGTTCTTC
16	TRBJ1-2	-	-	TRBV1	CTSSQENLGSSYGYTF	TGCACCAGCAGCCAAGAAAATCTGGGGTCGTCCTATGGCTACACCTTC
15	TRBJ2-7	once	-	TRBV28	CASSISGRHSYEQYF	TGTGCCAGCAGCATATCCGGACGCCACTCCTACGAGCAGTACTTC
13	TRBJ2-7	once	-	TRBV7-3	CASSARGNYEQYF	TGTGCCAGCAGCGCTCGAGGGAACTACGAGCAGTACTTC
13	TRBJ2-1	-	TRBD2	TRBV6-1	CASRPSGSSEQFF	TGTGCCAGCAGGCCTAGCGGGAGTAGTGAGCAGTTCTTC
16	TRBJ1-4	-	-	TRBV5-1	CASSWARTAPNEKLFF	TGCGCCAGCAGCTGGGCCCGGACGGCCCCTAATGAAAAACTGTTTTTT
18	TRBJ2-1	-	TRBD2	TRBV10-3	CAISDASGRALELYEQFF	TGTGCCATCAGTGACGCTAGCGGGAGGGCCTTGGAGCTGTATGAGCAGTTCTTC
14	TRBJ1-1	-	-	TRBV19	CASSIDRWNTEAFF	TGTGCCAGTAGTATTGACCGGTGGAACACTGAAGCTTTCTTT
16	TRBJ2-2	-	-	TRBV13	CASSLRLPARHRELFF	TGTGCCAGCAGCTTAAGGCTGCCCGCACGGCACCGGGAGCTGTTTTTT
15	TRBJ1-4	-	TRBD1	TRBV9	CASSPRDSTWEKLFF	TGTGCCAGCAGCCCCCGGGACAGCACATGGGAAAAACTGTTTTTT
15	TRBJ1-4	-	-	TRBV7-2	CASSPHGGPNEKLFF	TGTGCCAGCAGCCCGCACGGAGGGCCTAATGAAAAACTGTTTTTT
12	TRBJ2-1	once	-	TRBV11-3	CASSADRDEQFF	TGTGCCAGCAGCGCAGACCGAGATGAGCAGTTCTTC
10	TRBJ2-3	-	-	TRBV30	CAWGIDTQYF	TGTGCCTGGGGTATAGATACGCAGTATTTT
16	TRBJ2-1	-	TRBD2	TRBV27	CASSFSATSGSREQFF	TGTGCCAGCAGTTTCTCCGCGACTAGCGGGAGCCGGGAGCAGTTCTTC
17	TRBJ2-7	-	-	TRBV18	CASSTSGTTGSSYEQYF	TGTGCCAGCTCAACTTCCGGGACCACAGGTAGTTCCTACGAGCAGTACTTC
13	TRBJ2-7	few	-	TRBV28	CASSLGRAYEQYF	TGTGCCAGCAGTTTAGGCAGAGCCTACGAGCAGTACTTC
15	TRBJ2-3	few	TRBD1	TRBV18	CASSLGQGDLGTQYF	TGTGCCAGCTCACTCGGACAGGGAGATCTGGGTACGCAGTATTTT
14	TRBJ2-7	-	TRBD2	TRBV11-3	CASSTRGGSREQYF	TGTGCCAGCAGCACCCGCGGGGGGAGTCGCGAGCAGTACTTC
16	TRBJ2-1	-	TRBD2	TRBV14	CASSQARAGDVDEQFF	TGTGCCAGCAGCCAAGCTCGGGCGGGAGATGTGGATGAGCAGTTCTTC
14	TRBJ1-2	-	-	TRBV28	CASSLLTPTYGYTF	TGTGCCAGCAGTTTATTAACCCCGACCTATGGCTACACCTTC
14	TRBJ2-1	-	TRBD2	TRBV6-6	CASSRTSGNNEQFF	TGTGCCAGCAGTCGGACTAGCGGAAACAATGAGCAGTTCTTC
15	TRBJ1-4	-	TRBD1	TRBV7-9	CASSYGQGAGEKLFF	TGTGCCAGCAGCTACGGACAGGGGGCGGGTGAAAAACTGTTTTTT
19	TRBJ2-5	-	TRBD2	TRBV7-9	CASSLASGAGEYGGETQYF	TGTGCCAGCAGCTTAGCGAGCGGAGCGGGAGAATACGGGGGAGAGACCCAGTACTTC
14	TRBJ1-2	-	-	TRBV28	CASTKGRLAYGYTF	TGTGCCAGCACCAAGGGCCGTCTTGCCTATGGCTACACCTTC
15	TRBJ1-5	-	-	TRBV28	CASSPAGFGNQPQHF	TGTGCCAGCAGTCCCGCAGGGTTCGGCAATCAGCCCCAGCATTTT
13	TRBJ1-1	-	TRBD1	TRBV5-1	CASSLAGGPEAFF	TGCGCCAGCAGCTTAGCAGGGGGGCCTGAAGCTTTCTTT
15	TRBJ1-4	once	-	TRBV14	CASSQIASAGEKLFF	TGTGCCAGCAGCCAAATCGCCTCAGCAGGAGAAAAACTGTTTTTT
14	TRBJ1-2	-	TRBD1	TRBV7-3	CASSTRGQGVGYTF	TGTGCCAGCAGCACCAGGGGACAGGGAGTTGGCTACACCTTC
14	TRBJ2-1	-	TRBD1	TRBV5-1	CASSHGTGEDEQFF	TGCGCCAGCAGCCATGGGACAGGGGAGGATGAGCAGTTCTTC
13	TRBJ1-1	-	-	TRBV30	CAWRGGVGAEAFF	TGTGCCTGGAGAGGAGGGGTTGGGGCTGAAGCTTTCTTT
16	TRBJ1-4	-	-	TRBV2	CASSEARRDGYEKLFF	TGTGCCAGCAGTGAAGCCCGGCGGGATGGGTATGAAAAACTGTTTTTT
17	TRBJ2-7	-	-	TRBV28	CASSPFTGAQSSYEQYF	TGTGCCAGCAGTCCCTTCACCGGGGCCCAGTCCTCCTACGAGCAGTACTTC
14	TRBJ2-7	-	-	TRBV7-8	CASCGLPGPYEQYF	TGTGCCAGCTGTGGGCTCCCTGGGCCTTACGAGCAGTACTTC
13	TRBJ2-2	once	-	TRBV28	CASSPLGTGELFF	TGTGCCAGCAGTCCATTGGGGACCGGGGAGCTGTTTTTT
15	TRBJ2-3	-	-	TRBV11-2	CASSPLKGGTDTQYF	TGTGCCAGCAGCCCCCTGAAGGGCGGGACAGATACGCAGTATTTT
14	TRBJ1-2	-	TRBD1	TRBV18	CASSPTGGDYGYTF	TGTGCCAGCTCACCGACAGGGGGCGACTATGGCTACACCTTC
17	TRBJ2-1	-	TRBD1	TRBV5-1	CASSMGQGQSSYNEQFF	TGCGCCAGCAGCATGGGACAGGGGCAGAGCTCCTACAATGAGCAGTTCTTC
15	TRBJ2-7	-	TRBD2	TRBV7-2	CASSLGTSGRGEQYF	TGTGCCAGCAGCTTAGGGACTAGCGGGAGGGGCGAGCAGTACTTC
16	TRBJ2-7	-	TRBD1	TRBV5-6	CASSSTPTGTTYEQYF	TGTGCCAGCAGCTCGACTCCGACAGGGACCACCTACGAGCAGTACTTC
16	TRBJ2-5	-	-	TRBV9	CASSVAGGRFQETQYF	TGTGCCAGCAGCGTAGCTGGGGGGCGGTTCCAAGAGACCCAGTACTTC
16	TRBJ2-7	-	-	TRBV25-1	CASSEDREAASYEQYF	TGTGCCAGCAGTGAAGATCGTGAAGCTGCTTCCTACGAGCAGTACTTC
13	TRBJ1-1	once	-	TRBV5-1	CASRGAGGTEAFF	TGCGCCAGCAGGGGAGCCGGGGGAACTGAAGCTTTCTTT